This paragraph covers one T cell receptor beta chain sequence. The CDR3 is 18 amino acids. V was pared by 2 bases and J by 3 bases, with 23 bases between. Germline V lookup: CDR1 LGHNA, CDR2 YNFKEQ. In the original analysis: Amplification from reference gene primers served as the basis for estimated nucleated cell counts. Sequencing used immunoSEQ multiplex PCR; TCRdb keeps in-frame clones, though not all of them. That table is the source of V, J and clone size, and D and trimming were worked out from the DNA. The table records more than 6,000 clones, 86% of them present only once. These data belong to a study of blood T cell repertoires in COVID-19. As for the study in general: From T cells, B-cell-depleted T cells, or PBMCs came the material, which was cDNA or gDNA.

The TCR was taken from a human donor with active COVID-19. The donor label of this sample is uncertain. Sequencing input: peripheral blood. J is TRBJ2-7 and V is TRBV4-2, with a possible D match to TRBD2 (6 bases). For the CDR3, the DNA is TGTGCCAGCAGCCAAATGAGATTGAGGGAGGAGATGGACTACGAGCAGTACTTC. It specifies CASSQMRLREEMDYEQYF.